These 26 T cell receptor beta chains were all obtained from the same sample, sequenced in a study of stem cell transplantation in POMP-related autoinflammatory disease. Method: immunoSEQ multiplex PCR; TCRdb's copy keeps in-frame clones and lacks some. Of tens of thousands of clones in the sample, roughly 93% were seen once. The sequencing here drew on CD4+ T cells from PBMCs, taken after stem cell transplantation. The receptor source for this set is a human patient with POMP-related autoinflammation and immune dysregulation (PRAID). A subset of T cells may come from the graft donor.

The chain combines TRBV28 with TRBJ1-6; the D is unclear. Germline assignment: CDR1 MDHEN and CDR2 SYDVKM. This CDR3 region has 16 residues. V lost 5 bases to trimming and J lost 9 bases, with 20 bases between them. The CDR3 protein is CASSARSRAPISPLHF. DNA for the CDR3: TGTGCCAGCAGTGCCCGGTCGAGGGCCCCTATTTCACCCCTCCACTTT. Full variable domain (outside the CDR3, taken from reference TRBV28 and TRBJ1-6): DVKVTQSSRYLVKRTGEKVFLECVQDMDHENMFWYRQDPGLGLRLIYFSYDVKMKEKGDIPEGYSVSREKKERFSLILESASTNQTSMYLCASSARSRAPISPLHFGNGTRLTVT.

This sequence joins TRBV6-1 and TRBJ2-7; 8 bases fit TRBD2. Unmatched junction bases numbered 17, after V lost 2 bases and J lost 11 bases. CDR3 length: 16 amino acids. Germline values: CDR1 MNHNS, CDR2 SASEGT. The CDR3 bases are TGTGCCAGCAGTGAAAGCTCGATCGGGAGGGAAAAGGGGGAGTACTTC. It specifies CASSESSIGREKGEYF.

The genes are TRBV3-1 (or the pseudogene TRBV3-2) and TRBJ1-2; 8 bases match TRBD1. This CDR3 contains 14 residues. Per the germline V gene, CDR1 is LGHDT and CDR2 is YNNKEL (reference sequence). The V gene end was trimmed by 6 bases and the J gene end by 2 bases; junction bases not matched to a gene: 5. CDR3 loop: CASSQRTGNYGYTF. DNA for the CDR3: TGTGCCAGCAGTCAAAGGACAGGGAACTATGGCTACACCTTC.

The V call is TRBV29-1, the J call TRBJ1-4; D is uncertain. The germline V and J ends were trimmed by 6 bases and 4 bases, with 15 bases remaining between them. This CDR3 is 14 amino acids long. Germline CDR1 reads SQVTM; CDR2 reads ANQGSEA. CDR3 bases: TGCAGCGTGGGCTCCGCACCGGGTAATGAAAAACTGTTTTTT. Its protein is CSVGSAPGNEKLFF. The full variable domain, in which reference TRBV29-1 and TRBJ1-4 provide the parts outside the CDR3, is SAVISQKPSRDICQRGTSLTIQCQVDSQVTMMFWYRQQPGQSLTLIATANQGSEATYESGFVIDKFPISRPNLTFSTLTVSNMSPEDSSIYLCSVGSAPGNEKLFFGSGTQLSVL.

V is TRBV28 and J is TRBJ1-5; D not resolved. Looked up from germline, CDR1 is MDHEN and CDR2 is SYDVKM. Trimming took 3 bases from V and 2 from J, leaving 17 bases between them. CDR3 size: 17 residues. The CDR3 loop reads CASSFPGLYTGNQPQHF. In nucleotides, the CDR3 is TGTGCCAGCAGTTTCCCCGGACTTTATACGGGCAATCAGCCCCAGCATTTT.

The chain employs TRBV11-2 and TRBJ2-2; 11 nucleotides line up with TRBD2. The CDR3 is 19 amino acids. Germline V CDR1 and CDR2: SGHAT, FQNNGV. V gave up 2 bases and J gave up 2 bases; unmatched junction bases: 10. The chain's CDR3 is CASSLSASGRLFNTGELFF. CDR3 DNA: TGTGCCAGCAGCTTATCGGCTAGCGGGAGGTTATTCAACACCGGGGAGCTGTTTTTT.

V gene TRBV3-1 (or the pseudogene TRBV3-2) combines with J gene TRBJ2-5; TRBD2 agrees at 8 bases. CDR1 is LGHDT, CDR2 YNNKEL, per germline (reference sequence). With 4 bases clipped from V and 5 bases from J, the junction kept 3 bases outside the gene matches. The CDR3 has 13 amino acids. CDR3 protein: CASSPGLAETQYF. As DNA, the CDR3 is TGTGCCAGCAGCCCAGGACTAGCTGAGACCCAGTACTTC.

This sequence joins TRBV5-1 and TRBJ1-4, with TRBD1 matching over 9 bases. The CDR3 is 14 amino acids. Trimming at V came to 4 bases and at J to 5 bases, leaving 3 bases not matched to a gene. From germline, CDR1 is SGHRS and CDR2 YFSETQ. The CDR3 sequence is CASSETGGNEKLFF. As DNA, the CDR3 is TGCGCCAGCAGCGAGACAGGGGGAAATGAAAAACTGTTTTTT.

The CDR3: CASSQEYRTFNEQFF. For the CDR3, the DNA is TGTGCCAGCAGCCAAGAATACAGGACTTTCAATGAGCAGTTCTTC. This rearrangement joins TRBV14 to TRBJ2-1; D is perhaps TRBD1 or TRBD2 (5 bases each). V shed 0 bases and J shed 6 bases, with 12 bases lying between them. This CDR3 has 15 residues. Germline-derived CDR1 and CDR2 are SGHDN and FVKESK.

DNA of the CDR3: TGTGCCAGCAGTTACGAGGGACAGGGTAGGGAGACCCAGTACTTC. Its protein product is CASSYEGQGRETQYF. V usage is TRBV6-2 or TRBV6-3 and J usage is TRBJ2-5; 9 nucleotides agree with TRBD1. The CDR3 loop spans 15 amino acids. Trimming at V came to 2 bases and at J to 5 bases, leaving 6 bases not matched to a gene. In germline, CDR1 is MNHEY, CDR2 SVGEGT.

The V gene is TRBV19, the J gene TRBJ1-5; TRBD1 aligns across 7 bases. The length of the CDR3 is 14 residues. The germline CDR1 and CDR2 sequences are LNHDA and SQIVND (reference sequence). J gave up 5 bases and V 6 bases, and 7 bases lay outside the gene matches. The CDR3, as DNA: TGTGCCAGTAGGACCACAGGGGCCCATCAGCCCCAGCATTTT. As protein: CASRTTGAHQPQHF.

This clone was picked up one time. This sequence joins TRBV28 and TRBJ2-3; 7 bases fit TRBD1. Unmatched junction bases numbered 6, after V lost 6 bases and J lost 3 bases. Germline CDR1 is MDHEN and CDR2 is SYDVKM. The CDR3 contains 14 residues. CDR3 nucleotide sequence: TGTGCCAGCAGCTTAGGGGGCGGTACAGATACGCAGTATTTT. Amino acid sequence: CASSLGGGTDTQYF.

The V gene is TRBV6-6, the J gene TRBJ2-2; 8 nucleotides line up with TRBD1. Trimming took 4 bases from V and 3 from J; bases not matched to a gene: 7. CDR3 size: 16 residues. Per germline, CDR1 MNHNY and CDR2 SVGAGI (reference sequence). For the CDR3, the DNA is TGTGCCAGCAGTTCTTCAGACAGGGGCGACACCGGGGAGCTGTTTTTT. It specifies CASSSSDRGDTGELFF.

The DNA of the CDR3 is TGTGCCAGCAGTCCTTCACGGGGGGATGGCTACACCTTC. Protein sequence: CASSPSRGDGYTF. The V call is TRBV27, the J call TRBJ1-2, with D maybe TRBD1 (5 bases). Germline CDR1 is MNHEY and CDR2 is SMNVEV (reference sequence). CDR3 length: 13 residues. Trimming pared 5 bases from V and 6 bases from J, leaving 13 bases between.

This chain links TRBV28 with TRBJ2-1, with D perhaps TRBD2 (5 bases). The V and J ends lost 8 bases and 4 bases respectively, with 12 bases between them. The germline CDR1 and CDR2 sequences are MDHEN and SYDVKM. The CDR3 has 13 residues. The CDR3, as DNA: TGTGCCAGCCAGACCCGAGGGTACAATGAGCAGTTCTTC. Translating gives CASQTRGYNEQFF.

The chain uses TRBV5-4 and TRBJ2-2, with D uncertain. The CDR3 is 13 amino acids. Trimming took off 0 bases at V and 6 bases at J, with 6 bases between the two ends. Germline V gives CDR1 SGHNT, CDR2 YYREEE (reference sequence). CDR3 loop: CASSLEGPGELFF. CDR3 bases: TGTGCCAGCAGCTTGGAAGGACCCGGGGAGCTGTTTTTT.

This clone showed up just once. V gene TRBV6-1 combines with J gene TRBJ1-6, with D unclear. Trimming shortened V by 2 bases and J by 17 bases, and 19 bases separated the two germline ends. The CDR3 covers 14 residues. Germline V gene data show CDR1 as MNHNS and CDR2 as SASEGT. DNA of the CDR3: TGTGCCAGCAGTGAACGACTTTCTAAAGACGGGGTCCACTTT. It yields the protein CASSERLSKDGVHF.

The chain carries TRBV29-1 and TRBJ1-1, with unresolved D. The CDR3 spans 14 residues. V dropped 3 bases and J dropped 1 base, with 12 bases sitting between them. Germline assignment: CDR1 SQVTM and CDR2 ANQGSEA. CDR3 coding DNA: TGCAGCGTTGATTGGGCAGGAGGGAACACTGAAGCTTTCTTT. Protein: CSVDWAGGNTEAFF.

This clone was seen a handful of times. This chain connects TRBV6-1 to TRBJ1-1; no definite D call. The CDR3 extends over 16 amino acids. Germline V gene lookup returns CDR1 MNHNS and CDR2 SASEGT. V was pared by 4 bases and J by 2 bases, with 17 bases between. This chain's CDR3 is CASSGPYESINTEAFF. For the CDR3, the DNA is TGTGCCAGCAGTGGCCCTTATGAGTCGATAAACACTGAAGCTTTCTTT.

The J gene is TRBJ2-5, the V gene TRBV24-1; tentative D call: TRBD2 (6 bases). V lost 4 bases and J 2 bases, leaving 13 bases between the germline ends. CDR1 and CDR2 (germline): KGHDR, SFDVKD. The CDR3 has 15 amino acids. CDR3 protein: CATSESREAQETQYF. DNA of the CDR3: TGTGCCACCAGTGAGTCCAGGGAGGCTCAAGAGACCCAGTACTTC.

This clone was seen more than once but under ten times. This chain joins TRBV5-5 and TRBJ1-1; no definite D call. Trimming removed 0 bases at V and 0 bases at J, with 9 bases between. The germline gives CDR1 SGHKS, CDR2 YYEKEE (reference sequence). There are 15 residues in the CDR3. Here the CDR3 reads CASSLVGNMNTEAFF. For the CDR3, the DNA is TGTGCCAGCAGCTTGGTAGGTAACATGAACACTGAAGCTTTCTTT.

The rearrangement uses TRBV19 and TRBJ1-5; D is possibly TRBD1 (5 bases). V was pared by 7 bases and J by 0 bases, with 19 bases between. The CDR3 has 17 residues. CDR1 and CDR2 (germline): LNHDA, SQIVND (reference sequence). The DNA of the CDR3 is TGTGCCAGTAAACGCGCAGAGGCCAGGGATAGCAATCAGCCCCAGCATTTT. This translates into CASKRAEARDSNQPQHF.

The V gene is TRBV24-1, the J gene TRBJ1-2, with 8 bases identical to TRBD1. V shed 2 bases, J shed 3 bases, and the junction held 4 bases outside the gene matches. Germline V gene lookup returns CDR1 KGHDR and CDR2 SFDVKD. CDR3 length: 15 amino acids. DNA of the CDR3: TGTGCCACCAGTGATTCCGGACAGGGAGACTATGGCTACACCTTC. It codes for CATSDSGQGDYGYTF.

The chain links TRBV6-5 to TRBJ1-2, with TRBD1 matching over 7 bases. The germline CDR1 and CDR2 sequences are MNHEY and SVGAGI. The trim removed 6 bases at V and 8 bases at J, leaving 9 bases unmatched. The CDR3 contains 13 residues. The CDR3, as DNA: TGTGCCAGCAGAACTACAGGGGAGGGCGGCTACACCTTC. The encoded protein is CASRTTGEGGYTF.

The chain carries TRBV6-5 and TRBJ2-7; no clear D. Germline V gives CDR1 MNHEY, CDR2 SVGAGI. The V and J ends lost 4 bases and 3 bases respectively, with 13 bases between them. This CDR3 has 14 residues. The CDR3 DNA reads as TGTGCCAGCAGTTCCCAAGTAAGGTTCTACGAGCAGTACTTC. It codes for CASSSQVRFYEQYF.

The V gene is TRBV19, the J gene TRBJ2-1; D is unclear. Germline assignment: CDR1 LNHDA and CDR2 SQIVND (reference sequence). V shed 4 bases and J shed 7 bases, with 17 bases lying between them. There are 15 residues in the CDR3. CDR3 protein: CASSRLDGRRNEQFF. DNA of the CDR3: TGTGCCAGTAGTAGATTGGACGGAAGAAGGAATGAGCAGTTCTTC.